The clone carrying this TCR beta chain was found many times. The entry originates in a study of Graves' ophthalmopathy and Graves' hyperthyroidism. Germline V CDR1 and CDR2: MNHEY, SMNVEV (reference sequence). The length of the CDR3 is 15 residues. V shed 5 bases, J shed 7 bases, and the junction held 6 bases outside the gene matches. TCR beta CDR3 regions were amplified from RNA transcripts. HTBI primers were used in a first-round RT-PCR, which preceded a second-round multiplex PCR. One entry per CDR3 protein results from TCRdb running MiXCR on the multiplex PCR reads. The sample holds 500,000 to 700,000 distinct CDR3 sequences, 20% to 25% seen once.

The chain couples TRBV27 to TRBJ1-6; 9 bases line up with TRBD1. Sequenced sample: peripheral blood. The sequence came from a young woman with stable Graves' hyperthyroidism. Some clones in this sample may be carry-over from other donors' samples. The CDR3: CASSPRTGENSPLHF. The CDR3 bases are TGTGCCAGCAGTCCCCGGACAGGGGAGAATTCACCCCTCCACTTT.